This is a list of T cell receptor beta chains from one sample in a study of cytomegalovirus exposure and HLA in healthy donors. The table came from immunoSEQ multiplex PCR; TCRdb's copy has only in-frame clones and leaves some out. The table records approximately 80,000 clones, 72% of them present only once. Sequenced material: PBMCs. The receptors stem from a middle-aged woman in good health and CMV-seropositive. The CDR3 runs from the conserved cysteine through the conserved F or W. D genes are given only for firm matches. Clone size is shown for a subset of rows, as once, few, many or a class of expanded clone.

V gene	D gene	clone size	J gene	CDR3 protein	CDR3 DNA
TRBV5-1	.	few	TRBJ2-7	CASSSTYEQYF	TGCGCCAGCAGTTCAACCTACGAGCAGTACTTC
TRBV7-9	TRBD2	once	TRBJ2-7	CASSREYAAGGYEQYF	TGTGCCAGCAGCAGAGAGTATGCCGCGGGGGGCTACGAGCAGTACTTC
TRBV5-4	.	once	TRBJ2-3	CASSLATDTQYF	TGTGCCAGCAGCTTGGCTACAGATACGCAGTATTTT
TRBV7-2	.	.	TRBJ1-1	CASSLALRGTEAFF	TGTGCCAGCAGCTTAGCGTTAAGGGGCACTGAAGCTTTCTTT
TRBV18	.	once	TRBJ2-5	CASSPSGIKTQYF	TGTGCCAGCTCACCATCCGGGATCAAGACCCAGTACTTC
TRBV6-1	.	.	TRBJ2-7	CASSEVTGASYEQYF	TGTGCCAGCAGTGAAGTTACAGGAGCCTCCTACGAGCAGTACTTC
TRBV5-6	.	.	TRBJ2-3	CASSLMTDLSTDTQYF	TGTGCCAGCAGCTTGATGACAGACCTGAGCACAGATACGCAGTATTTT
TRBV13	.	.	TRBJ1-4	CASSLRRAGEKLFF	TGTGCCAGCAGCTTAAGAAGGGCGGGGGAAAAACTGTTTTTT
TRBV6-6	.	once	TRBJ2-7	CASSYGLGSPYEQYF	TGTGCCAGCAGTTACGGCCTTGGCAGTCCCTACGAGCAGTACTTC
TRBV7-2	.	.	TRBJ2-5	CASSPRGMYQETQYF	TGTGCCAGCAGTCCACGGGGGATGTACCAAGAGACCCAGTACTTC
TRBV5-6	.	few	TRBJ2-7	CASSLAADSGASYEQYF	TGTGCCAGCAGCTTGGCAGCGGACAGCGGAGCGTCCTACGAGCAGTACTTC
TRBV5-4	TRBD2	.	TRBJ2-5	CASSLAGLAEETQYF	TGTGCCAGCAGCTTGGCGGGACTAGCGGAAGAGACCCAGTACTTC
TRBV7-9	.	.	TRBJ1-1	CSSSIRGTEAFF	TGTTCCAGCAGCATCAGGGGAACTGAAGCTTTCTTT
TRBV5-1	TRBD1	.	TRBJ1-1	CASSATGALTEAFF	TGCGCCAGCAGCGCCACAGGGGCCCTCACTGAAGCTTTCTTT
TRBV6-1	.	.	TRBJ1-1	CASRTGQLNTEAFF	TGTGCCAGCAGGACCGGACAGCTGAACACTGAAGCTTTCTTT
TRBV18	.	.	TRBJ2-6	CASSLAQGGIGANVLTF	TGTGCCAGCTCACTGGCACAGGGAGGGATTGGGGCCAACGTCCTGACTTTC
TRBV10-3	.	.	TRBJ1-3	CAISLGLSSGNTIYF	TGTGCCATCAGCCTCGGACTCAGCTCTGGAAACACCATATATTTT
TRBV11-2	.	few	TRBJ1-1	CASSPRAIRQTLSAEAFF	TGTGCCAGCAGCCCGAGAGCCATAAGACAGACCCTTTCCGCTGAAGCTTTCTTT
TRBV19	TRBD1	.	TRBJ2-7	CASRGTGVYEQYF	TGTGCCAGTAGGGGGACAGGGGTCTACGAGCAGTACTTC
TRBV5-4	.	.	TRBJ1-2	CASSPRLDGYGYTF	TGTGCCAGCAGCCCCCGCCTAGATGGCTATGGCTACACCTTC
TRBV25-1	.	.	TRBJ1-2	CASRPNRANYGYTF	TGTGCCAGCAGACCCAACCGAGCTAACTATGGCTACACCTTC
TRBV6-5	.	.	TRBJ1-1	CASSHATEAFF	TGTGCCAGCAGCCACGCGACTGAAGCTTTCTTT
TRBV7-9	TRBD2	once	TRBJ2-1	CASSFSGEGYNEQFF	TGTGCCAGCAGCTTCTCGGGGGAGGGCTACAATGAGCAGTTCTTC
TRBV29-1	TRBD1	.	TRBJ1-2	CSVLQTGGIGYTF	TGCAGCGTTCTCCAGACAGGGGGCATTGGCTACACCTTC
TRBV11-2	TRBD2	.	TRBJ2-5	CASSLDLWAGGLETQYF	TGTGCCAGCAGCTTAGATCTGTGGGCGGGAGGACTTGAGACCCAGTACTTC
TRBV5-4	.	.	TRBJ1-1	CASSPTHLNTEAFF	TGTGCCAGCAGCCCCACCCACTTGAACACTGAAGCTTTCTTT
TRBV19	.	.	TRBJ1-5	CASSDWDSGWSNQPQHF	TGTGCCAGTAGTGACTGGGACTCCGGATGGAGCAATCAGCCCCAGCATTTT
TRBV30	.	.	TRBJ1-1	CAWSVRRTEAFF	TGTGCCTGGAGTGTTAGGAGGACTGAAGCTTTCTTT
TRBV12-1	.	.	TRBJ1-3	CASSRSSGPVGRLSGNTIYF	TGTGCCAGCAGCCGGAGCAGCGGCCCCGTCGGACGCCTTTCTGGAAACACCATATATTTT
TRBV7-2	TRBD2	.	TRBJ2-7	CASSLLAGGYEQYF	TGTGCCAGCAGCTTACTAGCGGGGGGCTACGAGCAGTACTTC
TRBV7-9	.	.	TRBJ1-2	CASSLGVGGGGTDGYTF	TGTGCCAGCAGCTTAGGGGTCGGTGGAGGAGGGACCGATGGCTACACCTTC
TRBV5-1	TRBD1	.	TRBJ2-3	CASSLGTGSNTDTQYF	TGCGCCAGCAGCTTGGGGACAGGGTCTAACACAGATACGCAGTATTTT
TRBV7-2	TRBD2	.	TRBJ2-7	CASSPRGTSTYEQYF	TGTGCCAGCAGCCCACGCGGGACTAGTACCTACGAGCAGTACTTC
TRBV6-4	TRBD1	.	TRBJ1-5	CASSDDGQGNQPQHF	TGTGCCAGCAGTGACGACGGACAGGGGAATCAGCCCCAGCATTTT
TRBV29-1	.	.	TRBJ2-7	CSVETTDQQYF	TGCAGCGTTGAGACGACAGACCAGCAGTACTTC
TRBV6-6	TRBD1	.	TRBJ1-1	CASTRDRYTEAFF	TGTGCCAGCACCCGGGACAGGTACACTGAAGCTTTCTTT
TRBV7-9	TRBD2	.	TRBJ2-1	CASSQWTSARYNEQFF	TGTGCCAGCAGCCAGTGGACTAGCGCGAGGTACAATGAGCAGTTCTTC
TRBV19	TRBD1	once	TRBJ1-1	CASSGRQGMGAFF	TGTGCCAGTAGTGGACGACAGGGGATGGGAGCTTTCTTT
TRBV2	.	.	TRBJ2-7	CASSGRTGSEQYF	TGTGCCAGCAGTGGGAGAACAGGGAGCGAGCAGTACTTC
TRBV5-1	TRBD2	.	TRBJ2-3	CASSLSSGSWSDTQYF	TGCGCCAGCAGCCTTAGTAGCGGGAGTTGGTCAGATACGCAGTATTTT
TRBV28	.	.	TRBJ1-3	CATLGAVGNTIYF	TGTGCCACACTGGGGGCAGTCGGAAACACCATATATTTT
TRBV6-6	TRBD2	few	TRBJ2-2	CASGLLAISGELFF	TGTGCCAGCGGTTTACTAGCGATCTCCGGGGAGCTGTTTTTT
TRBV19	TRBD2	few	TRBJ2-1	CASMLAGGREQFF	TGTGCCAGCATGCTAGCGGGAGGCCGCGAGCAGTTCTTC
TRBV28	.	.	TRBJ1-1	CASSLPLGLRGKAFF	TGTGCCAGCAGTCTACCTCTTGGGCTCCGAGGGAAAGCTTTCTTT